The 27 T cell receptor beta chains listed next were all sequenced from one sample in a study of blood T cell repertoires in COVID-19. Measured with immunoSEQ multiplex PCR; TCRdb has only the in-frame clones, and not every one. The table shows about 190,000 clones, with 84% occurring only once. The sequenced sample was PBMCs or T cells enriched from blood (not recorded which). These TCRs come from a woman in her twenties or thirties who had recovered from COVID-19.

This clone was detected only once. The chain recombines TRBV3-1 (or the pseudogene TRBV3-2) with TRBJ1-3; D remains unclear. CDR3 size: 16 residues. Germline V gene lookup returns CDR1 LGHDT and CDR2 YNNKEL (reference sequence). Deletions cut 4 bases from V and 0 bases from J, with 13 bases between. The CDR3 spells CASSRFNSISGNTIYF. DNA for the CDR3: TGTGCCAGCAGCCGTTTCAACAGCATCTCTGGAAACACCATATATTTT.

The chain has TRBV5-5 and TRBJ2-2; 7 bases are shared with TRBD1. V lost 0 bases and J lost 1; bases outside the gene matches: 0. The CDR3 is 15 residues long. Germline loops: CDR1 SGHKS, CDR2 YYEKEE (reference sequence). Written as DNA, the CDR3 is TGTGCCAGCAGCTTGGGGACAGGGAACACCGGGGAGCTGTTTTTT. Protein product: CASSLGTGNTGELFF.

J is TRBJ1-5 and V is TRBV28, with TRBD1 matching 10 bases. Germline CDR1 is MDHEN and CDR2 is SYDVKM. The CDR3 extends over 15 amino acids. Trimming removed 2 bases from V and 3 bases from J; junction bases left unmatched: 1. The CDR3: CASSLGTGDNQPQHF. The CDR3 nucleotides read TGTGCCAGCAGTTTAGGGACAGGGGACAATCAGCCCCAGCATTTT.

The chain uses TRBV5-1 and TRBJ1-2, with 10 bases that match TRBD1. Germline CDR1 and CDR2: SGHRS and YFSETQ. The CDR3 covers 14 residues. V was clipped by 4 bases and J by 4 bases; unmatched bases: 4. CDR3 in amino acids: CASSTTGGGYGYTF. The CDR3 region has the DNA TGCGCCAGCAGCACGACAGGGGGCGGCTATGGCTACACCTTC.

V usage is TRBV2 and J usage is TRBJ1-5; 7 bases agree with TRBD1. The CDR3 covers 15 residues. In germline, CDR1 is SNHLY, CDR2 FYNNEI. V was clipped by 1 base and J by 5 bases; unmatched bases: 5. DNA for the CDR3: TGTGCCAGCAGTGAAGACAGACAGGGCTATCAGCCCCAGCATTTT. This codes for CASSEDRQGYQPQHF.

This clone was seen a single time. V usage is TRBV20-1 and J usage is TRBJ1-3; D remains unclear. The length of the CDR3 is 14 residues. Germline-derived CDR1 and CDR2 are DFQATT and SNEGSKA (reference sequence). Trimming left V 3 bases short and J 2 bases short, with 11 bases between. The CDR3 region has the DNA TGCAGTGCTAGTTTGGACTGGCCTGGAAACACCATATATTTT. Encoded protein: CSASLDWPGNTIYF.

The rearrangement uses TRBV2 and TRBJ1-3; D is perhaps TRBD1 (6 bases). Germline V gives CDR1 SNHLY, CDR2 FYNNEI. CDR3 size: 14 residues. V was shortened by 6 bases and J by 0 bases, with 9 bases between the two germline ends. CDR3 region: CASSTGSSGNTIYF. The CDR3, as DNA: TGTGCCAGCAGCACAGGGAGCTCTGGAAACACCATATATTTT.

The J gene is TRBJ1-4, the V gene TRBV4-1; D unclear. The germline gives CDR1 MGHRA, CDR2 YSYEKL. Trimming took off 2 bases at V and 8 bases at J, with 12 bases between the two ends. The CDR3 extends over 14 amino acids. In nucleotides, the CDR3 is TGCGCCAGCAGCCAATTCTCCCCTCGGGAAAAACTGTTTTTT. Its protein product is CASSQFSPREKLFF.

CDR3 amino acids: CAISEGVAVGKTQYF. The CDR3 DNA follows: TGTGCCATCAGTGAGGGGGTAGCGGTTGGGAAGACCCAGTACTTC. The chain joins TRBV10-3 to TRBJ2-5; perhaps TRBD2 as D (6 bases). With 2 bases removed from V and 6 bases from J, the gap between germline ends came to 16 bases. The CDR3 runs 15 residues. Germline values: CDR1 ENHRY, CDR2 SYGVKD.

This clone appeared a single time. The chain is built from TRBV7-3 and TRBJ2-2, with 9 bases aligning to TRBD1. After removal of 1 base from V and 6 bases from J, the junction contained 6 bases not matched to a gene. Germline-derived CDR1 and CDR2 are SGHTA and FQGTGA. CDR3 length equals 16 residues. The DNA of the CDR3 is TGTGCCAGCAGCTTAAGGGAAGGGACAGGGCCCGGGGAGCTGTTTTTT. Translating it yields CASSLREGTGPGELFF. Full variable domain (missing parts from reference TRBV7-3 and TRBJ2-2): GAGVSQTPSNKVTEKGKYVELRCDPISGHTALYWYRQSLGQGPEFLIYFQGTGAADDSGLPNDRFFAVRPEGSVSTLKIQRTERGDSAVYLCASSLREGTGPGELFFGEGSRLTVL.

This rearrangement joins TRBV11-2 to TRBJ1-4, with a weak D call TRBD1 (5 bases). The CDR3 covers 16 residues. The V end was cut by 5 bases, the J end by 7 bases, with 20 bases between. Germline assignment: CDR1 SGHAT and CDR2 FQNNGV. CDR3 sequence (DNA): TGTGCCAGCAGCCGCAGCGGGTCGGGGGGAAGTGAAAAACTGTTTTTT. Translated: CASSRSGSGGSEKLFF.

The chain uses TRBV29-1 and TRBJ2-3; D not resolved. V gave up 0 bases and J gave up 7 bases, with 11 bases separating them. CDR1 is SQVTM and CDR2 is ANQGSEA in the germline V gene. The CDR3 is 13 amino acids. The CDR3 spells CSVEEVVRYTQYF. The CDR3 DNA sequence: TGCAGCGTTGAAGAGGTAGTGAGATATACGCAGTATTTT.

This chain uses TRBV27 with TRBJ2-3; 7 positions agree with TRBD1. Trimming removed 2 bases from V and 0 bases from J; junction bases left unmatched: 11. The germline V gene has CDR1 MNHEY and CDR2 SMNVEV (reference sequence). This CDR3 has 18 residues. The DNA for the CDR3 is TGTGCCAGCAGTTTAAGGGGGCAGCCGGACCCTAGCACAGATACGCAGTATTTT. The encoded protein is CASSLRGQPDPSTDTQYF.

The rearrangement joins TRBV19 to TRBJ2-1; a weak D match, TRBD2 (6 bases). This CDR3 spans 17 amino acids. Trimming shortened V by 5 bases and J by 2 bases, and 19 bases separated the two germline ends. Germline-derived CDR1 and CDR2 are LNHDA and SQIVND (reference sequence). CDR3 DNA sequence: TGTGCCAGTAGTGTCGGTCGTGGCTGGGGGGCCTACAATGAGCAGTTCTTC. Residues: CASSVGRGWGAYNEQFF.

V usage is TRBV27 and J usage is TRBJ2-1; D uncertain. V lost 5 bases, J lost 6 bases, and 23 bases lay in between. The CDR3 is 17 residues long. Per germline, CDR1 MNHEY and CDR2 SMNVEV (reference sequence). The CDR3 loop reads CASSTRVQAPPVNEQFF. The CDR3 coding sequence is TGTGCCAGCAGTACCCGGGTCCAAGCGCCCCCAGTCAATGAGCAGTTCTTC.

This chain connects TRBV27 to TRBJ2-7; 8 nucleotides agree with TRBD1. After removal of 3 bases from V and 2 bases from J, the junction contained 6 bases not matched to a gene. Germline V lookup: CDR1 MNHEY, CDR2 SMNVEV (reference sequence). The CDR3 spans 15 residues. In DNA form, the CDR3 reads TGTGCCAGCAGTTTCGGGACAGGAGTCCCCTACGAGCAGTACTTC. Its translation is CASSFGTGVPYEQYF.

This clone showed up many times. This chain connects TRBV30 to TRBJ1-1; no firm D call. The V end lost 5 bases, the J end lost 3 bases, and 7 bases lay between the germline ends. CDR1 is GTSNPN, CDR2 SVGIG, per germline (reference sequence). The CDR3 runs to 11 residues. CDR3 protein: CAWAGDTEAFF. In DNA, the CDR3 is TGTGCCTGGGCCGGGGACACTGAAGCTTTCTTT.

The chain couples TRBV6-5 to TRBJ2-7; 7 nucleotides agree with TRBD1. CDR3 length equals 12 residues. Trimming removed 10 bases from V and 2 bases from J; junction bases left unmatched: 5. CDR1 is MNHEY and CDR2 is SVGAGI in the germline V gene. The CDR3 region is CAKTGQPYEQYV. In DNA form, the CDR3 reads TGTGCCAAAACGGGACAGCCCTACGAGCAGTACGTC.

The rearrangement joins TRBV3-1 (or the pseudogene TRBV3-2) to TRBJ2-7, with 10 bases that match TRBD1. The CDR3 loop spans 14 amino acids. V shed 4 bases and J 7 bases; nucleotides not matched to a gene: 7. CDR1 and CDR2 from the germline V gene are LGHDT and YNNKEL (reference sequence). The CDR3 nucleotides read TGTGCCAGCAGCCCTGACAGGGGGCTAAGAGAGCAGTACTTC. As protein: CASSPDRGLREQYF.

CDR3 amino acids: CASSLNPGMNTEAFF. For the CDR3, the DNA is TGTGCCAGCAGCTTAAACCCAGGGATGAACACTGAAGCTTTCTTT. This chain links TRBV7-2 with TRBJ1-1, with D tentatively TRBD1 (5 bases). Germline V gene lookup returns CDR1 SGHTA and CDR2 FQGNSA. Trimming left V 2 bases short and J 0 bases short, with 10 bases between. CDR3 size: 15 residues.

J is TRBJ1-2 and V is TRBV5-1; 8 positions agree with TRBD1. CDR1 and CDR2 (germline): SGHRS, YFSETQ. This CDR3 has 13 residues. V lost 3 bases, J lost 5 bases, and 3 bases stayed unmatched. In DNA, the CDR3 is TGCGCCAGCAGCTATACAGGGGGTTATGGCTACACCTTC. Its translation is CASSYTGGYGYTF.

The chain links TRBV7-2 to TRBJ2-7, with 7 bases lining up with TRBD2. CDR1 and CDR2 (germline): SGHTA, FQGNSA. V trimming: 1 base; J trimming: 7 bases; junction bases outside the gene matches: 4. CDR3 length: 13 residues. CDR3 protein: CASSLGTRREQYF. The CDR3 region has the DNA TGTGCCAGCAGCTTAGGGACTAGGAGAGAGCAGTACTTC.

This chain connects TRBV19 to TRBJ1-1, with a weak D call TRBD1 (5 bases). The CDR3 runs 15 residues. From germline, CDR1 is LNHDA and CDR2 SQIVND (reference sequence). V was cut by 1 base and J by 0 bases, with 9 bases left in between. The CDR3 DNA is TGTGCCAGTAGTATAGTTCAGGGATTGAACACTGAAGCTTTCTTT. Amino acid sequence: CASSIVQGLNTEAFF.

V and J are TRBV30 and TRBJ2-1; D is perhaps TRBD2 (7 bases). Germline V gene data show CDR1 as GTSNPN and CDR2 as SVGIG (reference sequence). Between the trimmed V and J ends, which lost 4 bases and 6 bases, there was a span of 16 bases. The CDR3 consists of 14 residues. The DNA for the CDR3 is TGTGCCTGGAACGTCGTGGGAGGGGGCAATGAGCAGTTCTTC. Translation: CAWNVVGGGNEQFF.

As concerns this clone: Different DNA sequences within this sample yield the same CDR3. V usage is TRBV18 and J usage is TRBJ2-7, with D hard to call. This CDR3 comprises 12 residues. Deletions cut 6 bases from V and 1 base from J, with 7 bases between. The germline gives CDR1 KGHSH, CDR2 LQKENI. The CDR3 nucleotides are TGTGCCAGCTCCGGGTCTTCCTACGAGCAGTACGTC. Protein product: CASSGSSYEQYV.

The chain has TRBV29-1 and TRBJ2-7, with TRBD2 matching over 13 bases. This CDR3 is 14 amino acids long. Germline assignment: CDR1 SQVTM and CDR2 ANQGSEA. V gave up 2 bases and J gave up 5 bases; unmatched junction bases: 3. As DNA, the CDR3 is TGCAGCGTTGAATCACTAGCGGGAGGGGACGAGCAGTACTTC. It specifies CSVESLAGGDEQYF.

The chain links TRBV7-2 to TRBJ1-6, with D tentatively TRBD1 (5 bases). CDR3 size: 15 residues. V was clipped by 2 bases and J by 9 bases, with 14 bases between them. Germline lookup yields CDR1 SGHTA and CDR2 FQGNSA. This CDR3 is CASSLSRVGGSPLHF. The CDR3 DNA follows: TGTGCCAGCAGCTTATCACGAGTGGGGGGTTCACCCCTCCACTTT.